The T cell receptor beta chain under discussion was sequenced for a study of blood T cell repertoires in COVID-19. Whole-study context: Samples of COVID-19 (acute and convalescent) were obtained from the United States, Italy and Spain.

Profiled with immunoSEQ multiplex PCR; TCRdb holds only in-frame clones, not every one. The sample gives about 59,000 clones, 88% of which show up once; around 20% is in the top ten. V was clipped by 5 bases and J by 14 bases; unmatched bases: 8. The CDR3 spans 12 residues. In germline, CDR1 is SGHVS, CDR2 FQNEAQ. The J gene is TRBJ2-1, the V gene TRBV7-8, with 8 bases lining up with TRBD2. The clonotype comes from a woman at least 80 years old with active COVID-19. Specimen: peripheral blood. This CDR3 reads CASSKAGASEFF. The CDR3 nucleotides read TGTGCCAGCAGCAAAGCGGGGGCGTCTGAGTTCTTC. Together with reference TRBV7-8 and TRBJ2-1, the CDR3 gives the full variable domain: GAGVSQSPRYKVAKRGQDVALRCDPISGHVSLFWYQQALGQGPEFLTYFQNEAQLDKSGLPSDRFFAERPEGSVSTLKIQRTQQEDSAVYLCASSKAGASEFFGPGTRLTVL.